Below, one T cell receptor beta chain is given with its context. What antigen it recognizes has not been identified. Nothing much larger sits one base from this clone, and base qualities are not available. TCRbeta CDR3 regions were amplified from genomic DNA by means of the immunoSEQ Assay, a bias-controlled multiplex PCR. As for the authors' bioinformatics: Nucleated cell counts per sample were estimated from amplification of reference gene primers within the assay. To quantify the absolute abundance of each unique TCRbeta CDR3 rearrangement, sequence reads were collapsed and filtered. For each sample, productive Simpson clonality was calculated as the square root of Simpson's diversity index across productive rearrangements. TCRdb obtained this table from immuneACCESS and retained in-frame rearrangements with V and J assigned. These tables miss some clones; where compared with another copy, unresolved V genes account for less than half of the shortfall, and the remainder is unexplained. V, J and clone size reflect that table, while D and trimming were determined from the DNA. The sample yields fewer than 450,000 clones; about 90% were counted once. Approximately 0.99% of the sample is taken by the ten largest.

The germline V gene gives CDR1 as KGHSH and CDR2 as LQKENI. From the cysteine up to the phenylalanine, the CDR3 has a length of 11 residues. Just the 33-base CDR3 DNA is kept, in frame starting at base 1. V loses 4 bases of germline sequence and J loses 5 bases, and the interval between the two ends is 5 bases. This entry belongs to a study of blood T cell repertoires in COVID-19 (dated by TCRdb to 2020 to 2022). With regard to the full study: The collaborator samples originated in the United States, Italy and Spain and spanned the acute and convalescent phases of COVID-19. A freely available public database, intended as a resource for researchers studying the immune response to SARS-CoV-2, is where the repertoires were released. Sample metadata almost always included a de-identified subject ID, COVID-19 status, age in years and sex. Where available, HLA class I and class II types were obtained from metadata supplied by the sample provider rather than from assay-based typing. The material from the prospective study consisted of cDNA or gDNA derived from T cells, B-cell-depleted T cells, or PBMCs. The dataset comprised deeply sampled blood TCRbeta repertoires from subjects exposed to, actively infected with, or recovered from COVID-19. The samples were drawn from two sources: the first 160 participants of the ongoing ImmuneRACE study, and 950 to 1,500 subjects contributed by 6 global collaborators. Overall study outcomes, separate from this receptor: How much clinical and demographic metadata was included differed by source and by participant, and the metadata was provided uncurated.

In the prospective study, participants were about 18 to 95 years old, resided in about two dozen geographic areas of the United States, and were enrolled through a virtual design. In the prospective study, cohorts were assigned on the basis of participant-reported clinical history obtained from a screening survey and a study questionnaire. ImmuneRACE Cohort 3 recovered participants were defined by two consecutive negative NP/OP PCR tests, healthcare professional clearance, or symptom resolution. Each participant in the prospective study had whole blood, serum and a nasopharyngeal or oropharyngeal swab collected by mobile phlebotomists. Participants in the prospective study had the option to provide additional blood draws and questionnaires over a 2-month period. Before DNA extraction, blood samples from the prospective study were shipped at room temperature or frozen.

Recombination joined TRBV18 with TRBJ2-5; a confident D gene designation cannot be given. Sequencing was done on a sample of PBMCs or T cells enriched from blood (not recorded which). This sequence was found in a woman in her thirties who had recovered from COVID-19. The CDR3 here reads CASSLGETQYF. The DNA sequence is TGTGCCAGCTCACTGGGCGAGACCCAGTACTTC.